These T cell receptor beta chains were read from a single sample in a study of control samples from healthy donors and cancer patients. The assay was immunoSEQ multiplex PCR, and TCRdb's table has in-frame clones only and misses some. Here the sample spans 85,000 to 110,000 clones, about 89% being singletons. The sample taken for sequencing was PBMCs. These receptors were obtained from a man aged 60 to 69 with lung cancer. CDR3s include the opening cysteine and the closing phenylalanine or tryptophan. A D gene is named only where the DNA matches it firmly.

CDR3aa: CAFRDTSPLHF; CDR3nt: TGTGCCTTTCGGGACACCTCACCCCTCCACTTT; d_gene: NA; j_gene: TRBJ1-6; v_gene: TRBV30
CDR3aa: CASSEAGISYNEQFF; CDR3nt: TGTGCCAGCAGTGAAGCAGGGATCTCCTACAATGAGCAGTTCTTC; d_gene: NA; j_gene: TRBJ2-1; v_gene: TRBV2
CDR3aa: CASSLSTEINTEAFF; CDR3nt: TGTGCCAGCAGTTTATCGACAGAGATTAACACTGAAGCTTTCTTT; d_gene: NA; j_gene: TRBJ1-1; v_gene: TRBV27
CDR3aa: CASSFSAGGRETQYF; CDR3nt: TGTGCCAGCAGCTTTTCTGCGGGGGGGCGAGAGACCCAGTACTTC; d_gene: TRBD2; j_gene: TRBJ2-5; v_gene: TRBV7-9
CDR3aa: CASSEAGLPETQYF; CDR3nt: TGCGCCAGCAGTGAGGCCGGATTGCCGGAGACCCAGTACTTC; d_gene: NA; j_gene: TRBJ2-5; v_gene: TRBV10-1
CDR3aa: CASSEADTQYF; CDR3nt: TGCGCCAGCAGTGAGGCAGATACGCAGTATTTT; d_gene: NA; j_gene: TRBJ2-3; v_gene: TRBV10-2
CDR3aa: CASSSLGSSYEQYF; CDR3nt: TGTGCCAGCAGCTCCTTAGGCAGCTCCTACGAGCAGTACTTC; d_gene: NA; j_gene: TRBJ2-7; v_gene: TRBV13
CDR3aa: CASSPLGYGYTF; CDR3nt: TGTGCCAGCAGCCCACTAGGCTATGGCTACACCTTC; d_gene: NA; j_gene: TRBJ1-2; v_gene: TRBV5-4
CDR3aa: CASSLEGIGLFF; CDR3nt: TGCGCCAGCAGCTTGGAGGGGATAGGCCTGTTTTTT; d_gene: NA; j_gene: TRBJ2-2; v_gene: TRBV5-1
CDR3aa: CASSVIGDTGELFF; CDR3nt: TGTGCCAGCAGCGTAATCGGAGACACCGGGGAGCTGTTTTTT; d_gene: NA; j_gene: TRBJ2-2; v_gene: TRBV9
CDR3aa: CASSERVLWTPGELFF; CDR3nt: TGTGCCAGCAGTGAACGAGTCCTTTGGACACCGGGGGAGCTGTTTTTT; d_gene: NA; j_gene: TRBJ2-2; v_gene: TRBV6-1
CDR3aa: CAWSEKQLTNEKLFF; CDR3nt: TGTGCCTGGAGTGAAAAGCAGCTAACTAATGAAAAACTGTTTTTT; d_gene: NA; j_gene: TRBJ1-4; v_gene: TRBV30
CDR3aa: CAWSVSGSLGAFF; CDR3nt: TGTGCCTGGAGTGTGTCAGGCAGCCTCGGGGCTTTCTTT; d_gene: NA; j_gene: TRBJ1-1; v_gene: TRBV30
CDR3aa: CASSSSESGNTIYF; CDR3nt: TGTGCCAGCAGCTCCTCAGAATCTGGAAACACCATATATTTT; d_gene: NA; j_gene: TRBJ1-3; v_gene: TRBV7-9
CDR3aa: CSVEALAGATQYF; CDR3nt: TGCAGCGTTGAGGCACTAGCGGGGGCGACCCAGTACTTC; d_gene: TRBD2; j_gene: TRBJ2-5; v_gene: TRBV29-1
CDR3aa: CAIGQGDRAFF; CDR3nt: TGTGCCATAGGACAGGGGGATCGAGCTTTCTTT; d_gene: TRBD1; j_gene: TRBJ1-1; v_gene: TRBV10-3
CDR3aa: CAWNGASPQETQYF; CDR3nt: TGTGCCTGGAACGGGGCTAGCCCCCAAGAGACCCAGTACTTC; d_gene: NA; j_gene: TRBJ2-5; v_gene: TRBV30